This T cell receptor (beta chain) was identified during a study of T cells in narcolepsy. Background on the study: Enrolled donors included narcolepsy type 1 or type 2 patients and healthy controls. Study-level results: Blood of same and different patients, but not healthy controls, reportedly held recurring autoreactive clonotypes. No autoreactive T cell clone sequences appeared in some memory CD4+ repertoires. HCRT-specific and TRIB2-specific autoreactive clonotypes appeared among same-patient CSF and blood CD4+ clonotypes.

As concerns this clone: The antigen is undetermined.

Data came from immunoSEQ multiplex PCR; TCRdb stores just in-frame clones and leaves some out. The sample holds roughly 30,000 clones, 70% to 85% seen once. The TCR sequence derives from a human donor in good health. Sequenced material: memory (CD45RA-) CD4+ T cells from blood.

The CDR3 bases are TGTGCCAGCAGTCCCGGGACAGGGGGTGACAATGAGCAGTTCTTC. This gives the protein CASSPGTGGDNEQFF. V gene TRBV6-6 combines with J gene TRBJ2-1; 11 bases map to TRBD1. This CDR3 spans 15 amino acids. CDR1 MNHNY and CDR2 SVGAGI come from the germline V gene (reference sequence). V lost 5 bases, J lost 5 bases, and 5 bases stayed unmatched.